Shown below are 12 T cell receptor beta chains from a single sample sequenced in a study of patients and donors after allogeneic stem cell transplantation. TCRdb processed the RT-PCR reads anew with MiXCR; each CDR3 protein has one entry. The table records over 9,500 distinct CDR3 sequences, more than 4.5% of them present only once. Material for sequencing was blood, either unsorted or a sorted T cell fraction (not recorded which). Receptors originate from a human donor who was either an allogeneic HSCT recipient or a stem cell or donor lymphocyte infusion donor (not recorded which). It is not recorded whose cells these are; they may come from a transplant donor.

This clonotype was found many times. This chain links TRBV7-2 with TRBJ2-1, with TRBD2 matching 9 bases. V gave up 5 bases and J gave up 0 bases; unmatched junction bases: 5. Germline CDR1 is SGHTA and CDR2 is FQGNSA. CDR3 length equals 16 residues. For the CDR3, the DNA is TGTGCCAGCAGCGCCAATAGCGGGAGCTCCTACAATGAGCAGTTCTTC. Translation: CASSANSGSSYNEQFF.

This clonotype occurred many times. The chain carries TRBV7-2 and TRBJ1-5, with TRBD1 matching over 8 bases. V lost 4 bases and J lost 7; bases outside the gene matches: 6. CDR3 size: 14 residues. In germline, CDR1 is SGHTA, CDR2 FQGNSA. The CDR3: CASSSTGGGQPQHF. In DNA, the CDR3 is TGTGCCAGCAGCTCAACAGGGGGGGGACAGCCCCAGCATTTT.

This clonotype was seen many times. This chain joins TRBV5-1 and TRBJ1-2, with TRBD1 matching 8 bases. The germline V gene has CDR1 SGHRS and CDR2 YFSETQ. The CDR3 runs to 15 residues. The V gene end was trimmed by 4 bases and the J gene end by 4 bases; junction bases not matched to a gene: 9. The CDR3 is CASSRWAGTGYGYTF. As DNA, the CDR3 is TGCGCCAGCAGCCGATGGGCCGGGACAGGCTATGGCTACACCTTC.

This clonotype was detected ten times or more. This rearrangement joins TRBV10-3 to TRBJ2-5, with D tentatively TRBD1 or TRBD2 (5 bases each). V was cut by 0 bases and J by 1 base, with 12 bases left in between. This CDR3 contains 16 residues. The germline V gene has CDR1 ENHRY and CDR2 SYGVKD. The CDR3 DNA is TGTGCCATCAGTGAGTCGTCGGGACGGCCCCAAGAGACCCAGTACTTC. Translating gives CAISESSGRPQETQYF.

This clonotype was seen ten or more times. The chain employs TRBV12-3 or TRBV12-4 and TRBJ2-7, with 8 bases identical to TRBD1. With V trimmed by 6 bases and J by 3 bases, 7 bases remained unmatched. This CDR3 comprises 14 residues. The DNA of the CDR3 is TGTGCCAGCAGCTCGAACAGGGGGTACTACGAGCAGTACTTC. Protein sequence: CASSSNRGYYEQYF.

This clonotype was recorded a few times. V gene TRBV5-1 combines with J gene TRBJ2-7; D possibly matches TRBD1 or TRBD2 (5 bases each). The germline V and J ends were trimmed by 4 bases and 2 bases, with 19 bases remaining between them. The V gene's germline CDR1 is SGHRS and CDR2 YFSETQ. This CDR3 has 16 residues. CDR3 loop: CASSPKIGTSAYEQYF. CDR3 nucleotide sequence: TGCGCCAGCAGCCCAAAGATAGGGACGTCCGCCTACGAGCAGTACTTC.

The table lists this clonotype with many counts. The genes are TRBV6-5 and TRBJ1-1; D is unclear. V shed 5 bases and J shed 5 bases, with 15 bases lying between them. This CDR3 comprises 14 residues. Germline lookup yields CDR1 MNHEY and CDR2 SVGAGI. CDR3 residues: CASSPIGLGTEAFF. Here the CDR3 DNA reads TGTGCCAGCAGTCCAATAGGTCTGGGGACTGAAGCTTTCTTT.

This clonotype was counted ten times or more. In DNA, the CDR3 is TGTGCCAGCAGACGAACTAGCGGCTCCTACAATGAGCAGTTCTTC. Protein sequence: CASRRTSGSYNEQFF. The V and J genes are TRBV5-5 and TRBJ2-1; 8 bases fit TRBD2. V shed 5 bases, J shed 0 bases, and the junction held 4 bases outside the gene matches. The CDR3 contains 15 residues. Germline CDR1 reads SGHKS; CDR2 reads YYEKEE (reference sequence).

By sample share, this clonotype is medium-sized. This chain links TRBV2 with TRBJ1-1; the D is unclear. The CDR3 is made up of 12 amino acids. Germline CDR1 is SNHLY and CDR2 is FYNNEI. Trimming pared 6 bases from V and 1 base from J, leaving 6 bases between. CDR3 bases: TGTGCCAGCAGCCCAGAGAACACTGAAGCTTTCTTT. Amino acid sequence: CASSPENTEAFF.

This clonotype was seen many times. V gene TRBV6-5 combines with J gene TRBJ2-7; D might be TRBD2 (6 bases). The CDR3 runs 14 residues. Germline CDR1 reads MNHEY; CDR2 reads SVGAGI. Trimming left V 6 bases short and J 2 bases short, with 14 bases between. CDR3 region: CASSRYSGPYEQYF. The CDR3 DNA reads TGTGCCAGCAGCCGATATAGCGGCCCCTACGAGCAGTACTTC.

This clonotype was detected ten times or more. The V gene is TRBV20-1, the J gene TRBJ2-1; TRBD2 matches 10 bases. CDR3 length: 16 residues. With V trimmed by 5 bases and J by 5 bases, 12 bases remained unmatched. From germline, CDR1 is DFQATT and CDR2 SNEGSKA (reference sequence). The CDR3 reads CSAGPMTSGWNNEQFF. As DNA, the CDR3 is TGCAGTGCTGGACCGATGACTAGCGGGTGGAACAATGAGCAGTTCTTC.

This clonotype has ten or more counts. The V gene is TRBV10-1, the J gene TRBJ2-1; 13 bases fit TRBD2. The germline gives CDR1 WNHNN, CDR2 SYGVQD (reference sequence). The CDR3 consists of 17 residues. The V and J ends lost 0 bases and 6 bases, in that order; junction bases with no gene match: 5. In nucleotides, the CDR3 is TGCGCCAGCAGTGAGTCCTTACTAGCGGGAGGGCTCAATGAGCAGTTCTTC. Translation gives CASSESLLAGGLNEQFF.